The 31 T cell receptor beta chains below come from one sample, sequenced in a study of blood T cells in healthy people across ages. Then a second PCR, running about 7 to 11 cycles, was carried out with a sample-barcoded 5' primer and a J-beta primer mix. MiXCR, run by TCRdb on the 5' RACE reads, gives a single entry per CDR3 protein. The sample lists hundreds of thousands of distinct CDR3 sequences; over 40% were seen once. The sample comprised blood. These receptors originate from a woman older than 75 in good health.

This clonotype was recorded once. At one boundary the junction diverges from the germline segment, which might be a read error. The V call is TRBV3-1, the J call TRBJ2-4; 12 nucleotides align to TRBD2. The CDR3 length is 16 residues. From germline, CDR1 is LGHDT and CDR2 YNNKEL (reference sequence). The CDR3 loop is CACSPRTSGTQNIQYF. Here the CDR3 DNA reads TGTGCCTGCAGCCCGAGGACTAGCGGGACTCAAAACATTCAGTACTTC.

Comments on this clonotype: The junction departs from the called germline gene at one end, perhaps through a read error. This chain connects TRBV5-1 to TRBJ2-1; TRBD2 aligns across 10 bases. The tail of the sequence fits TRBJ2-7 better, so the J call may be wrong. CDR3 length: 15 amino acids. From germline, CDR1 is SGHRS and CDR2 YFSETQ. CDR3 region: CASGLTSGPYNEQYF. The CDR3 DNA reads TGCGCCAGCGGCTTGACTAGCGGGCCCTACAATGAGCAGTACTTC.

This clonotype was counted at least ten times. Since a much larger clone is just one base distant, this may be a read error. V and J are TRBV6-6 and TRBJ2-1; possible D gene TRBD2, 6 bases. The J call may be mistaken, given a closer DNA end match to TRBJ2-7. Germline V gene lookup returns CDR1 MNHNY and CDR2 SVGAGI (reference sequence). There are 16 residues in the CDR3. As DNA, the CDR3 is TGTGCCAGCAGTCCTGTCGTAGCGGCCTCCTACAATGAGCAGTACTTC. Encoded protein: CASSPVVAASYNEQYF.

This clonotype came up once. A read error is possible here, since a much larger clone lies one base away. V usage is TRBV6-1 and J usage is TRBJ2-5, with D unresolved. V was shortened by 4 bases and J by 6 bases, with 15 bases between the two germline ends. The CDR3 length is 14 residues. Germline lookup yields CDR1 MNHNS and CDR2 SASEGT. The CDR3 reads CASSAPYPVKTQYF. CDR3 in DNA: TGTGCCAGCAGTGCACCTTACCCAGTGAAGACCCAGTACTTC.

This clonotype was detected many times. The rearrangement joins TRBV7-2 to TRBJ2-1; no clear D gene. The V gene lost 1 base and the J gene lost 0 bases, with 13 bases spanning the gap. The CDR3 covers 17 residues. Germline loops: CDR1 SGHTA, CDR2 FQGNSA. Written as DNA, the CDR3 is TGTGCCAGCAGCTTAGTCCTCTATGATACCTCCTACAATGAGCAGTTCTTC. It yields the protein CASSLVLYDTSYNEQFF.

The V and J genes are TRBV12-3 or TRBV12-4 and TRBJ1-2; D is undetermined. V was shortened by 6 bases and J by 8 bases, with 13 bases between the two germline ends. CDR3 length: 12 amino acids. The CDR3 is CASSHPKGGYTF. DNA for the CDR3: TGTGCCAGCAGCCACCCCAAAGGCGGCTACACCTTC.

For this clonotype: This could be a read error, since a much larger clone is one nucleotide away. The chain is built from TRBV12-3 or TRBV12-4 and TRBJ2-3; a possible D gene is TRBD1 (5 bases). The CDR3 runs to 14 residues. V was clipped by 7 bases and J by 2 bases, with 13 bases between them. The CDR3 is CASKTALATDTQYF. The CDR3 region has the DNA TGTGCCAGCAAGACAGCTCTCGCCACAGATACGCAGTATTTT.

The chain recombines TRBV10-3 with TRBJ1-6; 9 bases align to TRBD1. The CDR3 length is 16 residues. V was pared by 2 bases and J by 9 bases, with 8 bases of the junction left unmatched. Per germline, CDR1 ENHRY and CDR2 SYGVKD. The CDR3 nucleotides read TGTGCCATCAGTGAGCGAGGACAGGGGATTTCTTCACCCCTCCACTTT. Amino acid sequence: CAISERGQGISSPLHF.

J is TRBJ2-1 and V is TRBV3-1; no reliable D call. CDR3 length equals 19 residues. Germline V lookup: CDR1 LGHDT, CDR2 YNNKEL (reference sequence). The V end was cut by 0 bases, the J end by 0 bases, with 18 bases between. In DNA, the CDR3 is TGTGCCAGCAGCCAAGATCGGGCAAGTCTACAGCGCTCCTACAATGAGCAGTTCTTC. This sequence encodes CASSQDRASLQRSYNEQFF.

The rearrangement joins TRBV6-6 to TRBJ2-2; the D gene is possibly TRBD2 (7 bases). Trimming took off 7 bases at V and 2 bases at J, with 20 bases between the two ends. Germline values: CDR1 MNHNY, CDR2 SVGAGI (reference sequence). The CDR3 totals 17 residues. CDR3 region: CASTRGEGDTNTGELFF. In DNA form, the CDR3 reads TGTGCCAGCACCCGAGGGGAGGGGGATACAAACACCGGGGAGCTGTTTTTT.

Ten or more counts support this clonotype. The chain couples TRBV11-2 to TRBJ2-3; the D is unclear. Germline CDR1 SGHAT, CDR2 FQNNGV. This CDR3 is built from 12 residues. V lost 5 bases, J lost 2 bases, and 5 bases lay in between. The CDR3 DNA follows: TGTGCCAGCAGCCATATCACAGATACGCAGTATTTT. Its translation: CASSHITDTQYF.

Note on this clonotype: Since a much larger clone is just one base distant, this may be a read error. The chain links TRBV6-6 to TRBJ2-1; tentatively, D is TRBD2 (5 bases). V was clipped by 5 bases and J by 7 bases, with 15 bases between them. The germline gives CDR1 MNHNY, CDR2 SVGAGI (reference sequence). The CDR3 consists of 14 residues. CDR3 in DNA: TGTGCCAGCAGTGACCCGACGGGGTATAATGAGCAGTTCTTC. Translating gives CASSDPTGYNEQFF.

As concerns this clonotype: With a much larger clone just one base away, this may be a read error. The V and J genes are TRBV6-6 and TRBJ2-7, with D tentatively TRBD1 or TRBD2 (6 bases each). Germline CDR1 and CDR2: MNHNY and SVGAGI (reference sequence). Trimming stripped 2 bases from V and 7 bases from J, with 18 bases between. This CDR3 spans 15 amino acids. Written as DNA, the CDR3 is TGTGCCAGCAGTTACGCGGGAATGGGGGCCAATGAGCAGTACTTC. It codes for CASSYAGMGANEQYF.

This clonotype was seen many times. The chain couples TRBV12-3 or TRBV12-4 to TRBJ1-2; tentatively, D is TRBD1 (5 bases). The germline V and J ends were trimmed by 6 bases and 8 bases, with 16 bases remaining between them. The length of the CDR3 is 13 residues. CDR3 nucleotide sequence: TGTGCCAGCAGCCCAGGGTTTACGAAGGGCTACACCTTC. Translating gives CASSPGFTKGYTF.

This chain links TRBV6-1 with TRBJ2-1; 7 nucleotides match TRBD1. The CDR3 extends over 14 amino acids. The V gene end was trimmed by 6 bases and the J gene end by 2 bases; junction bases not matched to a gene: 4. In germline, CDR1 is MNHNS, CDR2 SASEGT. The CDR3 loop is CASSFDRAYNEQFF. CDR3 in DNA: TGTGCCAGCAGCTTTGACAGGGCCTACAATGAGCAGTTCTTC.

This clonotype showed up many times. The chain links TRBV5-1 to TRBJ2-1; 7 nucleotides line up with TRBD2. This CDR3 has 15 residues. V gave up 4 bases and J gave up 6 bases; unmatched junction bases: 10. CDR1 SGHRS and CDR2 YFSETQ come from the germline V gene. The DNA of the CDR3 is TGCGCCAGCAGCCCCATCCCCGGCGGGGGCAATGAGCAGTTCTTC. Its protein product is CASSPIPGGGNEQFF.

Of note for this clonotype: This clone may be a read error of a much larger clone one base away. V usage is TRBV27 and J usage is TRBJ2-5, with D hard to call. The V gene lost 2 bases and the J gene lost 11 bases, with 18 bases spanning the gap. The CDR3 runs 14 residues. Germline V CDR1 and CDR2: MNHEY, SMNVEV (reference sequence). The CDR3, as DNA: TGTGCCAGCAGTTTAGAGGTAGGATCTGGCAAGCAGTACTTC. Protein product: CASSLEVGSGKQYF.

The chain links TRBV29-1 to TRBJ2-7; 11 nucleotides match TRBD1. The better agreement between TRBJ2-4 and the DNA end casts doubt on the J call. CDR1 is SQVTM, CDR2 ANQGSEA, per germline. This CDR3 is 14 amino acids long. In nucleotides, the CDR3 is TGCAGCGTCCTGCCCGGGACAGGGGGTAACATTCAGTACTTC. The encoded protein is CSVLPGTGGNIQYF.

The chain links TRBV30 to TRBJ2-7; D may be TRBD2 (6 bases). CDR3 size: 15 residues. Trimming took off 0 bases at V and 5 bases at J, with 17 bases between the two ends. CDR1 GTSNPN and CDR2 SVGIG come from the germline V gene (reference sequence). The CDR3 loop is CAWSVLEAGDHEQYF. Here the CDR3 DNA reads TGTGCCTGGAGTGTACTGGAAGCGGGCGACCACGAGCAGTACTTC.

In this sample, this clonotype turned up once. The chain uses TRBV20-1 and TRBJ2-6; possible D gene TRBD1, 5 bases. Between the trimmed V and J ends, which lost 5 bases and 4 bases, there was a span of 12 bases. Germline values: CDR1 DFQATT, CDR2 SNEGSKA (reference sequence). The length of the CDR3 is 14 residues. CDR3 bases: TGCAGTGCTGCCCAAGGGGCCGGGGCCAACGTCCTGACTTTC. This codes for CSAAQGAGANVLTF.

The genes are TRBV7-8 and TRBJ1-6, with 12 nucleotides matching TRBD1. The CDR3 loop spans 18 amino acids. V gave up 4 bases and J gave up 10 bases; unmatched junction bases: 14. Per germline, CDR1 SGHVS and CDR2 FQNEAQ. CDR3 amino acids: CASSSDRGQGARSSPLHF. The CDR3 DNA sequence: TGTGCCAGCAGCTCCGATAGGGGACAGGGGGCTCGGTCGTCACCCCTCCACTTT.

Points on this clonotype: A much larger clone lies one base from this, so it may be a read error. This chain uses TRBV6-6 with TRBJ1-4, with a weak D call TRBD1 (5 bases). CDR1 and CDR2 from the germline V gene are MNHNY and SVGAGI (reference sequence). V dropped 5 bases and J dropped 7 bases, with 14 bases sitting between them. The CDR3 is 14 residues long. CDR3 protein: CASSDIRGFEKLFF. The CDR3 DNA reads as TGTGCCAGCAGTGACATTAGGGGTTTTGAAAAACTGTTTTTT.

This clonotype was picked up a small number of times. A much bigger clone sits one base away, suggesting this may be a read error. This rearrangement joins TRBV7-9 to TRBJ2-7; 7 nucleotides agree with TRBD2. Germline CDR1 reads SEHNR; CDR2 reads FQNEAQ (reference sequence). The CDR3 is made up of 16 amino acids. CDR3 in DNA: TGTGCCAGCAGCTTTGAGTACGGCGGGAGCCCCTACGGGCAGTACTTC. As protein: CASSFEYGGSPYGQYF.

V usage is TRBV25-1 and J usage is TRBJ2-1, with TRBD2 matching 7 bases. The germline gives CDR1 MGHDK, CDR2 SYGVNS. The CDR3 has 18 amino acids. V was pared by 1 base and J by 1 base, with 10 bases of the junction left unmatched. For the CDR3, the DNA is TGTGCCAGCAGTGAATTCGGTGGGGGGGGAGTTTCCTACAATGAGCAGTTCTTC. It yields the protein CASSEFGGGGVSYNEQFF.

The V call is TRBV7-2, the J call TRBJ2-1; D unclear. From germline, CDR1 is SGHTA and CDR2 FQGNSA. Trimming took 6 bases from V and 4 from J, leaving 16 bases between them. The CDR3 has 15 residues. The DNA for the CDR3 is TGTGCCAGCAGTTCCCGACGGGCGGAATACAATGAGCAGTTCTTC. Translation: CASSSRRAEYNEQFF.

The gene calls are TRBV12-3 or TRBV12-4 and TRBJ2-5; D remains unclear. The J call may be wrong; the DNA end is better matched by TRBJ2-7. The CDR3 has 12 amino acids. The DNA for the CDR3 is TGTGCCAGCAGGTTCAGGTCGTACGAGCAGTACTTC. Residues: CASRFRSYEQYF.

This clonotype occurred a few times. This chain uses TRBV7-9 with TRBJ1-6; no definite D call. V gave up 5 bases and J gave up 7 bases, with 9 bases separating them. This CDR3 comprises 13 residues. Germline V gene sequence: CDR1 SEHNR, CDR2 FQNEAQ (reference sequence). CDR3 amino acids: CASSPRMNSPLHF. CDR3 bases: TGTGCCAGCAGCCCCCGGATGAATTCACCCCTCCACTTT.

Of note for this clonotype: This sequence may be a read error, since a much larger clone differs from it by one base. For the CDR3, the DNA is TGCGCCAGCAGCTCACCCGGGGGGGAGATTAATGAGCAGTTCTTC. It codes for CASSSPGGEINEQFF. V and J are TRBV5-1 and TRBJ2-1; 8 nucleotides line up with TRBD2. Germline trimming cut 3 bases from V and 7 bases from J; bases unmatched to any gene: 9. CDR1 and CDR2 (germline): SGHRS, YFSETQ. CDR3 length equals 15 residues.

About this clonotype itself: A much more abundant neighbour one base away suggests this may be a read error. The rearrangement links TRBV7-9 to TRBJ1-1; no clear D. The CDR3 runs to 14 residues. CDR1 is SEHNR and CDR2 is FQNEAQ in the germline V gene (reference sequence). V lost 5 bases, J lost 0 bases, and 10 bases lay in between. The CDR3 DNA follows: TGTGCCAGCAGCGTAGGGCAAGTGAACACTGAAGCTTTCTTT. Translation gives CASSVGQVNTEAFF.

Notes on this clonotype: One base away lies a much larger clone, so this may be a sequencing read error. The genes are TRBV29-1 and TRBJ2-3; 10 nucleotides agree with TRBD2. The CDR3 totals 16 residues. Germline CDR1 and CDR2: SQVTM and ANQGSEA. Here the CDR3 DNA reads TGCAGCGTTGCCGGGATACTAGCGGGGAGCACAGATACGCGGTATTTT. Amino acid sequence: CSVAGILAGSTDTRYF.

The V call is TRBV9, the J call TRBJ2-3; perhaps TRBD1 as D (5 bases). CDR1 is SGDLS and CDR2 is YYNGEE in the germline V gene. The CDR3 covers 16 residues. V shed 0 bases and J shed 2 bases, with 13 bases lying between them. CDR3 nucleotide sequence: TGTGCCAGCAGCGTAGGCGACAGCCCTTTCACAGATACGCAGTATTTT. Its protein product is CASSVGDSPFTDTQYF. Looking up the rest from reference TRBV9 and TRBJ2-3 gives the full variable domain: DSGVTQTPKHLITATGQRVTLRCSPRSGDLSVYWYQQSLDQGLQFLIQYYNGEERAKGNILERFSAQQFPDLHSELNLSSLELGDSALYFCASSVGDSPFTDTQYFGPGTRLTVL.